The source of this TCR beta chain is a study of beta chain features in type 1 diabetes. For the study at large: There were 90 million to 110 million sorted cells examined across all samples. Study findings and constraints: Whether TCRB rearrangement is influenced by HLA type went unresolved here. Insertions were fewer and deletions more numerous at VDJ junctions in type 1 diabetes patients. TCRB CDR3 length was moderately but significantly reduced in all four CD4+ subsets of Type 1 diabetes patients.

This clone showed up just a few times. Its antigen is unknown. Populations obtained by sorting all exceeded 98% purity. The germline V and J ends were trimmed by 3 bases and 6 bases, with 9 bases remaining between them. The germline CDR1 and CDR2 sequences are SEHNR and FQNEAQ (reference sequence). The CDR3 runs 13 residues. Every bit of the isolated RNA underwent reverse transcription, so sequencing read expressed TCRB transcripts. Only in-frame clones appear in the TCRdb table, and some are missing; sequencing was by immunoSEQ multiplex PCR. The sample includes 250,000 to 350,000 clones, about 15% of them seen just once.

This chain joins TRBV7-9 and TRBJ2-1; D remains unclear. Sequences were obtained from naive CD4+ T cells from blood. The TCR comes from a man aged 18 to 30 with type 1 diabetes. The CDR3 loop is CASSFQARNEQFF. The CDR3, as DNA: TGTGCCAGCAGCTTCCAAGCCCGCAATGAGCAGTTCTTC. The variable domain in full, with the rest retrieved from reference TRBV7-9 and TRBJ2-1, is DTGVSQNPRHKITKRGQNVTFRCDPISEHNRLYWYRQTLGQGPEFLTYFQNEAQLEKSRLLSDRFSAERPKGSFSTLEIQRTEQGDSAMYLCASSFQARNEQFFGPGTRLTVL.